This paragraph covers one TCR beta chain sequence. Study members were between 18 and 89 years old and lived in approximately 25 US regions. A PCR-confirmed or clinician-diagnosed COVID-19 case had contacted exposed participants within 2 weeks of entry. The data were produced by immunoSEQ multiplex PCR, yet TCRdb's version contains in-frame clones alone and is incomplete. Of 330,000 or so clones listed, about 90% are singletons. This sample stems from a study of blood T cell repertoires in COVID-19. Whole-study context: Samples of COVID-19 (acute and convalescent) were obtained from the United States, Italy and Spain.

Germline V gene lookup returns CDR1 SQVTM and CDR2 ANQGSEA. The CDR3 runs to 13 residues. Trimming left V 8 bases short and J 5 bases short, with 18 bases between. The chain uses TRBV29-1 and TRBJ1-2; weak D call: TRBD1 (6 bases). The source material was PBMCs or T cells enriched from blood (not recorded which). The receptor's source is a woman in her 30s who had been exposed to COVID-19. The CDR3 coding sequence is TGCAGCTGGGGGGGCCCAACCCATTATGGCTACACCTTC. Protein sequence: CSWGGPTHYGYTF.